This T cell receptor (beta chain) is drawn from a study of beta chain features in type 1 diabetes. Across the whole study: All samples combined gave around 100,000,000 sorted cells for examination.

The CDR3 is made up of 15 amino acids. V shed 3 bases and J shed 4 bases, with 15 bases lying between them. The germline V gene encodes CDR1 MRHNA and CDR2 SNTAGT. Expressed TCRB transcripts were sequenced because the entire RNA isolate underwent reverse transcription. Repertoires were generated with immunoSEQ multiplex PCR, while TCRdb's copy carries only in-frame clones and drops some. Altogether about 360,000 clones are present, approximately 12% being singletons, with the ten largest covering 0.017%. This sequence originates from a man younger than 35 in good health. The chain joins TRBV6-4 to TRBJ1-2, with a tentative D call TRBD1 (6 bases). Source material: naive CD4+ T cells from blood. CDR3 DNA sequence: TGTGCCAGCAGTGAACAAACAGGGCCGGGCTATGGCTACACCTTC. Its translation is CASSEQTGPGYGYTF.